The rows below give T cell receptor beta chains drawn from one sample of a study of blood T cell repertoires in COVID-19. Generated by immunoSEQ multiplex PCR, the TCRdb table keeps only in-frame clones and is missing some. Among about 300,000 clones listed, 89% were seen once. The sample comprised peripheral blood. The receptors here all came from a man between 18 and 35 years old who had recovered from COVID-19. Each CDR3 is given with its conserved first and last residue. D genes are given only for firm matches. Not all rows give a size; the values are once, few, many and, for expanded clones, a class.

V	D	size	J	CDR3	DNA
TRBV3-1/TRBV3-2	.	.	TRBJ2-7	CASSQEGADYEQYF	TGTGCCAGCAGCCAGGAGGGGGCCGACTACGAGCAGTACTTC
TRBV7-2	.	.	TRBJ2-1	CASSPDRSSYNEQFF	TGTGCCAGCAGCCCCGACAGGAGCTCCTACAATGAGCAGTTCTTC
TRBV28	.	.	TRBJ2-1	CASSLANIYNEQFF	TGTGCCAGCAGTTTAGCCAACATATACAATGAGCAGTTCTTC
TRBV7-2	TRBD1	.	TRBJ1-5	CASSSPGQPRTQHF	TGTGCCAGCAGCTCACCGGGACAGCCGAGAACCCAGCATTTT
TRBV13	TRBD1	once	TRBJ1-4	CASSSTGNHEKLFF	TGTGCCAGCAGCTCGACAGGGAATCATGAAAAACTGTTTTTT
TRBV27	.	.	TRBJ1-6	CASSDITGSSYNSPLHF	TGTGCCAGCAGTGACATAACAGGGAGCTCCTATAATTCACCCCTCCACTTT
TRBV4-2	TRBD2	.	TRBJ2-7	CASSQGLADPPGEQYF	TGTGCCAGCAGCCAGGGACTAGCGGACCCCCCGGGAGAGCAGTACTTC
TRBV7-9	.	.	TRBJ1-2	CASSLGGEGLYGYTF	TGTGCCAGCAGCTTAGGGGGTGAGGGCCTCTATGGCTACACCTTC
TRBV3-1/TRBV3-2	TRBD1	.	TRBJ2-2	CASSPQGADGELFF	TGTGCCAGCAGCCCCCAGGGGGCCGACGGGGAGCTGTTTTTT
TRBV7-9	.	few	TRBJ2-7	CASVGASNEQYF	TGTGCCAGCGTGGGGGCCTCTAACGAGCAGTACTTC
TRBV27	.	.	TRBJ2-7	CASSFKENRWDEQYF	TGTGCCAGCAGTTTTAAGGAGAATCGGTGGGACGAGCAGTACTTC
TRBV12-3/TRBV12-4	.	.	TRBJ1-1	CASSLREGTEAFF	TGTGCCAGCAGCCTCAGGGAGGGCACTGAAGCTTTCTTT
TRBV4-3	.	.	TRBJ1-1	CASSQAQGTNTEAFF	TGCGCCAGCAGCCAAGCCCAGGGTACGAACACTGAAGCTTTCTTT
TRBV30	TRBD1	once	TRBJ1-1	CAWSLGQGAAFF	TGTGCCTGGAGTTTGGGGCAGGGGGCAGCTTTCTTT
TRBV5-8	.	few	TRBJ2-2	CASSPRTAFYGGELFF	TGTGCCAGCAGCCCGCGGACAGCCTTCTATGGCGGGGAGCTGTTTTTT
TRBV19	.	.	TRBJ2-2	CASSIPGQNTGELFF	TGTGCCAGTAGTATACCGGGACAGAACACCGGGGAGCTGTTTTTT
TRBV12-3/TRBV12-4	.	.	TRBJ1-1	CASSSSRVGEAFF	TGTGCCAGCAGTTCCTCCAGGGTCGGCGAAGCTTTCTTT
TRBV20-1	TRBD1	.	TRBJ1-5	CSAGQGQPQHF	TGCAGTGCCGGACAGGGCCAGCCCCAGCATTTT
TRBV6-4	TRBD2	.	TRBJ2-3	CASSATGTSGTDTQYF	TGTGCCAGCAGTGCGACCGGGACTAGCGGGACGGATACGCAGTATTTT
TRBV2	.	.	TRBJ2-1	CASRREASYNEQFF	TGTGCCAGCCGTAGAGAGGCCTCCTACAATGAGCAGTTCTTC
TRBV7-9	.	.	TRBJ2-6	CASSPTFSGANVLTF	TGTGCCAGCAGCCCTACCTTCTCTGGGGCCAACGTCCTGACTTTC
TRBV6-5	TRBD1	.	TRBJ2-7	CASSWGTGKNNEQYF	TGTGCCAGCAGTTGGGGGACAGGGAAAAACAACGAGCAGTACTTC
TRBV3-1/TRBV3-2	.	few	TRBJ1-3	CASSPPGLGRAIYF	TGTGCCAGCAGCCCTCCGGGACTCGGGAGGGCCATATATTTT
TRBV6-1	TRBD1	.	TRBJ1-5	CASSARRAGGHQPQHF	TGTGCCAGCAGTGCCCGGAGGGCAGGGGGGCATCAGCCCCAGCATTTT
TRBV3-1/TRBV3-2	TRBD1	.	TRBJ1-2	CASSPPDRGYGYTF	TGTGCCAGCAGCCCCCCGGACAGGGGGTATGGCTACACCTTC
TRBV19	TRBD1	.	TRBJ2-1	CASSPRTGGSEQFF	TGTGCCAGTAGTCCGAGGACAGGGGGTAGTGAGCAGTTCTTC
TRBV18	.	.	TRBJ1-5	CASSPPAGSNQPQHF	TGTGCCAGCTCACCACCGGCGGGGTCGAATCAGCCCCAGCATTTT
TRBV18	.	.	TRBJ1-5	CASSPGRNQPQHF	TGTGCCAGCTCACCAGGGCGAAATCAGCCCCAGCATTTT
TRBV2	TRBD1	.	TRBJ1-2	CASSIGTAYGYTF	TGTGCCAGCAGCATAGGGACAGCGTATGGCTACACCTTC
TRBV6-5	TRBD1	once	TRBJ1-4	CASSYRDRNEKLFF	TGTGCCAGCAGTTACCGGGACAGAAATGAAAAACTGTTTTTT
TRBV2	.	.	TRBJ1-1	CASIRRGGNTEAFF	TGTGCCAGCATCCGGAGAGGGGGGAACACTGAAGCTTTCTTT
TRBV6-6	TRBD1	.	TRBJ2-7	CASSPGQIYYEQYF	TGTGCCAGCAGTCCGGGACAGATTTACTACGAGCAGTACTTC